The sequence of this T cell receptor beta chain was determined in a study of T-cell reconstitution after alpha-beta-depleted transplantation in children. Notes on the study in general: Reportedly, only several hundred clones from non-depleted graft cells drove alpha-beta T-cell counts at about two months. For some patients, TCRbeta diversity was high at day 60 because of recipient T cells and thymic progenitors that survived. The authors attributed T-cell counts and diversity one year after transplant mostly to newly produced T cells.

This clonotype is a singleton in its sample. The target antigen is unknown. The V end lost 4 bases, the J end lost 3 bases, and 13 bases lay between the germline ends. Germline lookup yields CDR1 SGHRS and CDR2 YFSETQ. The CDR3 contains 15 residues. A TCRbeta library incorporating unique molecular identifiers was prepared. One entry per CDR3 protein results from TCRdb running MiXCR on the PCR reads. The sample lists fewer than 400,000 distinct CDR3 sequences, over 20% occurring once. The chain carries TRBV5-1 and TRBJ2-2; D remains ambiguous. The input for sequencing was PBMCs, mostly from graft donor cells, taken 180 days after TCRalphabeta/CD19-depleted stem cell transplant. The sequence was collected from a male patient aged 10-17 years who had a stem cell transplant for acute lymphoblastic leukemia, so the T cells may come from the graft donor. CDR3 amino acids: CASSLVLGYTGELFF. In nucleotides, the CDR3 is TGCGCCAGCAGCCTGGTTCTGGGCTACACCGGGGAGCTGTTTTTT. Variable domain in full (rest from reference TRBV5-1 and TRBJ2-2): KAGVTQTPRYLIKTRGQQVTLSCSPISGHRSVSWYQQTPGQGLQFLFEYFSETQRNKGNFPGRFSGRQFSNSRSEMNVSTLELGDSALYLCASSLVLGYTGELFFGEGSRLTVL.